This T cell receptor (beta chain) was sequenced in a study of blood T cell repertoires in COVID-19. Overall study context: Samples taken during acute and convalescent COVID-19 were collected in the United States, Italy and Spain. The analysed material was cDNA or gDNA that came from T cells, B-cell-depleted T cells, or PBMCs.

In germline, CDR1 is LGHNT, CDR2 FRNRAP. J lost 4 bases, V lost 5 bases, and 7 bases had no gene match. The CDR3 sequence is 15 residues long. In the original processing: Reference gene primer amplification in the assay estimated nucleated cell counts. This table comes from immunoSEQ multiplex PCR, and its TCRdb copy is limited to in-frame clones, with some not included. V, J and clone size were drawn from that table, and D and trimming were deduced from the DNA. The sample gives over 200,000 clones, over 70% of which show up once; approximately 30% is in the top ten. The material sequenced was peripheral blood. The sequence was collected from a man in his forties with acute or convalescent COVID-19. The chain recombines TRBV12-5 with TRBJ1-5; 8 bases agree with TRBD1. The CDR3 reads CASGLGQGQNQPQHF. The CDR3 nucleotides are TGTGCTAGTGGTCTCGGACAGGGTCAAAATCAGCCCCAGCATTTT.